The 29 T cell receptor beta chains below all came from one sample that was sequenced in a study. Sequencing used immunoSEQ multiplex PCR; TCRdb keeps in-frame clones, though not all of them. The table lists some 70,000 clones, around 93% of them singletons. Sequencing was performed on PBMCs. The receptor set was obtained from a man between 35 and 55 years old with rheumatoid arthritis.

Comments on this clone: The same CDR3 can be traced to other DNA sequences in this sample. The chain links TRBV24-1 to TRBJ2-1; the match to TRBD2 covers 7 bases. The CDR3 extends over 13 amino acids. Germline trimming cut 7 bases from V and 4 bases from J; bases unmatched to any gene: 3. Germline CDR1 reads KGHDR; CDR2 reads SFDVKD. CDR3 loop: CATSGGTYNEQFF. The CDR3 bases are TGTGCCACCAGCGGGGGGACTTACAATGAGCAGTTCTTC.

This chain connects TRBV4-3 to TRBJ2-1; 9 bases match TRBD1. V trimming: 6 bases; J trimming: 8 bases; junction bases outside the gene matches: 8. Germline lookup yields CDR1 LGHNA and CDR2 YSLEER. The CDR3 totals 14 residues. This CDR3 is CASRLPGQGYEQFF. CDR3 nucleotides: TGCGCCAGCAGGTTACCGGGACAGGGCTATGAGCAGTTCTTC.

V usage is TRBV2 and J usage is TRBJ1-4, with 9 nucleotides matching TRBD1. V lost 4 bases and J lost 1; bases outside the gene matches: 1. Germline lookup yields CDR1 SNHLY and CDR2 FYNNEI. The CDR3 consists of 15 residues. The CDR3 DNA sequence: TGTGCCAGCAGTGGGGACAGGGAAACTAATGAAAAACTGTTTTTT. It specifies CASSGDRETNEKLFF.

This clone appeared a single time. The rearrangement links TRBV19 to TRBJ1-5, with D uncertain. Trimming took off 3 bases at V and 5 bases at J, with 8 bases between the two ends. The CDR3 runs to 13 residues. The V gene's germline CDR1 is LNHDA and CDR2 SQIVND (reference sequence). The CDR3 sequence is CASSIETDQPQHF. The CDR3 DNA is TGTGCCAGTAGTATCGAAACGGATCAGCCCCAGCATTTT.

This clone has just a few counts. This chain uses TRBV7-9 with TRBJ1-6, with 7 nucleotides matching TRBD1. The germline V gene encodes CDR1 SEHNR and CDR2 FQNEAQ (reference sequence). The V gene end was trimmed by 1 base and the J gene end by 4 bases; junction bases not matched to a gene: 4. The CDR3 sequence is 16 residues long. The CDR3 region is CASSLGQGDYNSPLHF. In nucleotides, the CDR3 is TGTGCCAGCAGCTTAGGACAGGGTGATTATAATTCACCCCTCCACTTT. Variable domain in full (rest from reference TRBV7-9 and TRBJ1-6): DTGVSQNPRHKITKRGQNVTFRCDPISEHNRLYWYRQTLGQGPEFLTYFQNEAQLEKSRLLSDRFSAERPKGSFSTLEIQRTEQGDSAMYLCASSLGQGDYNSPLHFGNGTRLTVT.

This clone was recorded once. The genes are TRBV9 and TRBJ2-1, with TRBD2 matching over 8 bases. This CDR3 is 13 amino acids long. Losses at the gene ends were 6 bases for V and 6 bases for J; bases not matched to a gene: 5. Germline lookup yields CDR1 SGDLS and CDR2 YYNGEE. The CDR3, as DNA: TGTGCCAGCACCGAGGGACTAGTCAATGAGCAGTTCTTC. This encodes CASTEGLVNEQFF. Looking up the rest from reference TRBV9 and TRBJ2-1 gives the full variable domain: DSGVTQTPKHLITATGQRVTLRCSPRSGDLSVYWYQQSLDQGLQFLIQYYNGEERAKGNILERFSAQQFPDLHSELNLSSLELGDSALYFCASTEGLVNEQFFGPGTRLTVL.

The rearrangement joins TRBV2 to TRBJ1-5; D remains unclear. The CDR3 spans 14 residues. Between the trimmed V and J ends, which lost 6 bases and 3 bases, there was a span of 12 bases. Germline CDR1 reads SNHLY; CDR2 reads FYNNEI. CDR3: CASSVERDNQPQHF. The CDR3 nucleotides are TGTGCCAGCAGCGTGGAGAGGGACAATCAGCCCCAGCATTTT.

The chain uses TRBV7-8 and TRBJ1-4; 11 bases line up with TRBD1. V lost 6 bases and J lost 2; bases outside the gene matches: 2. The germline gives CDR1 SGHVS, CDR2 FQNEAQ. CDR3 length: 15 amino acids. The CDR3 spells CASSWTGGTNEKLFF. The CDR3 DNA is TGTGCCAGCAGTTGGACAGGGGGCACTAATGAAAAACTGTTTTTT.

The count of this clone is one. The rearrangement links TRBV6-5 to TRBJ1-1, with D maybe TRBD1 (5 bases). Germline V lookup: CDR1 MNHEY, CDR2 SVGAGI. The CDR3 sequence is 13 residues long. V gave up 6 bases and J gave up 2 bases, with 10 bases separating them. In DNA form, the CDR3 reads TGTGCCAGCAGCTTCAGGGCCAACACTGAAGCTTTCTTT. Protein sequence: CASSFRANTEAFF.

The chain combines TRBV3-1 (or the pseudogene TRBV3-2) with TRBJ1-5, with a tentative D call TRBD1 (6 bases). The CDR3 sequence is 16 residues long. Germline loops: CDR1 LGHDT, CDR2 YNNKEL (reference sequence). The V end was cut by 0 bases, the J end by 7 bases, with 16 bases between. In DNA form, the CDR3 reads TGTGCCAGCAGCCAAGAGGGCCCGGGGGCGGAACAGCCCCAGCATTTT. Translated, it gives CASSQEGPGAEQPQHF.

The gene calls are TRBV4-2 and TRBJ2-5; 10 nucleotides match TRBD1. J gave up 5 bases and V 4 bases, and 10 bases lay outside the gene matches. This CDR3 has 16 residues. In germline, CDR1 is LGHNA, CDR2 YNFKEQ. CDR3 sequence reads: CASSPSSDRGLETQYF. The CDR3 DNA sequence: TGTGCCAGCAGCCCGTCCTCCGACAGGGGGCTGGAGACCCAGTACTTC.

V usage is TRBV28 and J usage is TRBJ2-3; D tentatively fits TRBD1 or TRBD2 (6 bases each). The V gene lost 4 bases and the J gene lost 3 bases, with 20 bases spanning the gap. The CDR3 length is 17 residues. Germline V gene data show CDR1 as MDHEN and CDR2 as SYDVKM. CDR3 in DNA: TGTGCCAGCAGTTCTACCCGAATTCAGGGGAGGACAGATACGCAGTATTTT. Encoded protein: CASSSTRIQGRTDTQYF. Using reference TRBV28 and TRBJ2-3 for the parts outside the CDR3, the full variable domain is DVKVTQSSRYLVKRTGEKVFLECVQDMDHENMFWYRQDPGLGLRLIYFSYDVKMKEKGDIPEGYSVSREKKERFSLILESASTNQTSMYLCASSSTRIQGRTDTQYFGPGTRLTVL.

This chain uses TRBV28 with TRBJ2-2, with D perhaps assigned TRBD1 or TRBD2 (5 bases each). Per the germline V gene, CDR1 is MDHEN and CDR2 is SYDVKM. CDR3 length: 15 amino acids. V lost 5 bases, J lost 2 bases, and 12 bases lay in between. CDR3 coding DNA: TGTGCCAGCAGTATGGTCGGGACCAACACCGGGGAGCTGTTTTTT. Residues: CASSMVGTNTGELFF.

The chain joins TRBV30 to TRBJ2-1; a possible D gene is TRBD1 (6 bases). Germline V lookup: CDR1 GTSNPN, CDR2 SVGIG (reference sequence). Trimming pared 0 bases from V and 8 bases from J, leaving 11 bases between. The CDR3 runs 13 residues. The CDR3 nucleotides are TGTGCCTGGAGTGTAAAGGGGGACCATGAGCAGTTCTTC. Its protein is CAWSVKGDHEQFF.

The rearrangement uses TRBV10-2 and TRBJ1-1; D may be TRBD1 (5 bases). Deletions cut 4 bases from V and 1 base from J, with 10 bases between. The CDR3 length is 14 residues. Germline CDR1 is WSHSY and CDR2 is SAAADI. The CDR3 DNA sequence: TGCGCCAGCAGTGCAGGGCAGGGGAACACTGAAGCTTTCTTT. Its translation is CASSAGQGNTEAFF.

This clone was observed a single time. The rearrangement uses TRBV27 and TRBJ2-3; D unclear. Trimming stripped 0 bases from V and 3 bases from J, with 10 bases between. Germline CDR1 is MNHEY and CDR2 is SMNVEV (reference sequence). The CDR3 totals 15 residues. CDR3 nucleotide sequence: TGTGCCAGCAGTTTATCAGGGATGAGGACAGATACGCAGTATTTT. Translation: CASSLSGMRTDTQYF.

This chain uses TRBV18 with TRBJ2-7, with TRBD1 matching 10 bases. The germline gives CDR1 KGHSH, CDR2 LQKENI. The V gene end was trimmed by 6 bases and the J gene end by 2 bases; junction bases not matched to a gene: 4. The CDR3 runs 14 residues. The CDR3 region has the DNA TGTGCCAGCTCGACAGGGACAGGGGCCTACGAGCAGTACTTC. Its translation is CASSTGTGAYEQYF.

This chain uses TRBV3-1 (or the pseudogene TRBV3-2) with TRBJ2-3; 10 positions match TRBD1. CDR3 size: 15 residues. Germline V gene sequence: CDR1 LGHDT, CDR2 YNNKEL (reference sequence). J was trimmed by 3 bases and V by 1 base; bases with no gene match: 1. CDR3 coding DNA: TGTGCCAGCAGCCAAGGGGACAGGGGTACAGATACGCAGTATTTT. Amino acid sequence: CASSQGDRGTDTQYF.

The chain links TRBV5-1 to TRBJ2-5; D remains unclear. V shed 1 base and J shed 0 bases, with 19 bases lying between them. The germline V gene has CDR1 SGHRS and CDR2 YFSETQ. The CDR3 extends over 18 amino acids. CDR3 amino acids: CASSLSSFLASNQETQYF. CDR3 sequence (DNA): TGCGCCAGCAGCTTGTCCTCATTCCTCGCGAGTAACCAAGAGACCCAGTACTTC.

V and J are TRBV27 and TRBJ1-2, with 12 bases lining up with TRBD1. After removal of 1 base from V and 2 bases from J, the junction contained 2 bases not matched to a gene. The CDR3 spans 16 residues. CDR1 MNHEY and CDR2 SMNVEV come from the germline V gene (reference sequence). In DNA form, the CDR3 reads TGTGCCAGCAGTTTATGGGGACAGGGGGCAAACTATGGCTACACCTTC. This codes for CASSLWGQGANYGYTF.

The V call is TRBV28, the J call TRBJ2-5; D gene ambiguous. In germline, CDR1 is MDHEN, CDR2 SYDVKM. Trimming cost V 5 bases and J 5 bases, with 18 bases left between them. The length of the CDR3 is 15 residues. The CDR3 DNA follows: TGTGCCAGCAGTCCGTACGTGCGGACGCGGGAGACCCAGTACTTC. Its translation is CASSPYVRTRETQYF.

The V call is TRBV7-9, the J call TRBJ2-7; 10 bases line up with TRBD2. V lost 5 bases to trimming and J lost 0 bases; unmatched junction nucleotides: 10. The CDR3 is 17 residues long. Looked up from germline, CDR1 is SEHNR and CDR2 is FQNEAQ (reference sequence). The CDR3, as DNA: TGTGCCAGCAGCCGAGAATTTAGCGGGGGGTTCTCCTACGAGCAGTACTTC. This encodes CASSREFSGGFSYEQYF.

This sequence joins TRBV27 and TRBJ2-7, with unresolved D. The CDR3 sequence is 12 residues long. Trimming took 5 bases from V and 3 from J, leaving 8 bases between them. Germline lookup yields CDR1 MNHEY and CDR2 SMNVEV (reference sequence). CDR3 protein: CASSPKGYEQYF. The CDR3 bases are TGTGCCAGCAGTCCCAAAGGCTACGAGCAGTACTTC.

This chain uses TRBV6-6 with TRBJ2-7, with D possibly TRBD2 on 6 matching bases. The V gene lost 1 base and the J gene lost 5 bases, with 18 bases spanning the gap. The CDR3 extends over 16 amino acids. Germline CDR1 and CDR2: MNHNY and SVGAGI (reference sequence). Written as DNA, the CDR3 is TGTGCCAGCAGTTACTATTCCGGGGGAACAGGCCACGAGCAGTACTTC. It is translated as CASSYYSGGTGHEQYF.

The gene calls are TRBV7-3 and TRBJ2-1; TRBD1 matches at 11 bases. This CDR3 spans 16 amino acids. Trimming cost V 0 bases and J 7 bases; bases outside gene matches: 5. The V gene's germline CDR1 is SGHTA and CDR2 FQGTGA. The CDR3 sequence is CASSLTGQGVANEQFF. The DNA of the CDR3 is TGTGCCAGCAGCTTAACGGGACAGGGGGTCGCAAATGAGCAGTTCTTC.

The chain couples TRBV3-1 (or the pseudogene TRBV3-2) to TRBJ2-2; TRBD2 agrees at 8 bases. The J segment lost 5 bases and the V segment lost 3 bases, leaving 8 bases of the junction unmatched. CDR1 and CDR2 from the germline V gene are LGHDT and YNNKEL (reference sequence). This CDR3 has 16 amino acids. The CDR3 region is CASSQRAGVATGELFF. The CDR3, as DNA: TGTGCCAGCAGCCAGAGAGCGGGAGTCGCAACCGGGGAGCTGTTTTTT.

In its sample, this clone was seen once. The chain uses TRBV4-3 and TRBJ2-1, with D uncertain. V lost 0 bases, J lost 0 bases, and 15 bases lay in between. The CDR3 spans 18 residues. CDR1 and CDR2 (germline): LGHNA, YSLEER. The CDR3 spells CASSQEIGVESSYNEQFF. Here the CDR3 DNA reads TGCGCCAGCAGCCAAGAGATCGGAGTAGAAAGCTCCTACAATGAGCAGTTCTTC.

About this clone itself: Other DNA sequences of this sample code for an identical CDR3. The V and J genes are TRBV3-1 (or the pseudogene TRBV3-2) and TRBJ1-6, with D possibly matching TRBD1 (6 bases). Trimming removed 6 bases from V and 6 bases from J, with 15 bases in between. Germline V gives CDR1 LGHDT, CDR2 YNNKEL (reference sequence). This CDR3 has 15 residues. For the CDR3, the DNA is TGTGCCAGCAGTACACAGGGTTCGGGTAATTCACCCCTCCACTTT. Translating it yields CASSTQGSGNSPLHF.

The chain carries TRBV10-3 and TRBJ1-2; possible D gene TRBD1, 6 bases. Trimming removed 5 bases from V and 6 bases from J, with 13 bases in between. This CDR3 is built from 13 residues. CDR1 ENHRY and CDR2 SYGVKD come from the germline V gene. The CDR3 protein is CAISYTGSDGYTF. In nucleotides, the CDR3 is TGTGCCATCAGTTATACAGGGAGCGATGGCTACACCTTC.